The 32 T cell receptor beta chains below come from one sample, sequenced in a study of shared clonotypes between healthy human individuals. Sequencing used immunoSEQ multiplex PCR; TCRdb keeps in-frame clones, though not all of them. The sample includes 450,000 or so clones, more than 70% of them seen just once. The sample taken for sequencing was PBMCs. The source is a woman in her forties in good health. Some clones in this sample may be carry-over from other donors' samples.

The chain has TRBV2 and TRBJ2-5; TRBD2 aligns across 11 bases. Trimming at V came to 6 bases and at J to 7 bases, leaving 7 bases not matched to a gene. This CDR3 is built from 14 residues. Germline values: CDR1 SNHLY, CDR2 FYNNEI. CDR3: CASSGTSGEVTQYF. DNA of the CDR3: TGTGCCAGCAGCGGGACTAGCGGAGAGGTGACCCAGTACTTC.

V usage is TRBV4-2 and J usage is TRBJ2-5; TRBD1 or TRBD2 may be the D gene (5 bases each). The germline CDR1 and CDR2 sequences are LGHNA and YNFKEQ. There are 15 residues in the CDR3. The germline V and J ends were trimmed by 5 bases and 2 bases, with 15 bases remaining between them. The CDR3 loop is CASSNARDVQETQYF. Written as DNA, the CDR3 is TGTGCCAGCAGCAACGCCCGGGACGTACAAGAGACCCAGTACTTC.

The chain links TRBV19 to TRBJ2-3; D is undetermined. This CDR3 is built from 15 residues. The ends were cut back, 4 bases at V and 6 bases at J, with 17 bases in the middle. Germline V gene lookup returns CDR1 LNHDA and CDR2 SQIVND (reference sequence). The CDR3 nucleotides are TGTGCCAGTAGTAAGGACGGCTACAACGGGGATACGCAGTATTTT. Protein sequence: CASSKDGYNGDTQYF.

This chain connects TRBV14 to TRBJ2-1, with no clear D. V lost 4 bases and J 8 bases, leaving 6 bases between the germline ends. The CDR3 spans 11 residues. CDR1 SGHDN and CDR2 FVKESK come from the germline V gene. In DNA, the CDR3 is TGTGCCAGCAGCCTTTACGATGAGCAGTTCTTC. This translates into CASSLYDEQFF.

The chain couples TRBV4-2 to TRBJ2-3; D gene unclear. V was pared by 0 bases and J by 3 bases, with 7 bases between. Germline V gene data show CDR1 as LGHNA and CDR2 as YNFKEQ. The CDR3 length is 14 residues. In nucleotides, the CDR3 is TGTGCCAGCAGCCAAGAACAACGGACAGATACGCAGTATTTT. Protein sequence: CASSQEQRTDTQYF.

The V gene is TRBV30, the J gene TRBJ1-2; no firm D call. This CDR3 comprises 14 residues. Looked up from germline, CDR1 is GTSNPN and CDR2 is SVGIG (reference sequence). The ends were cut back, 2 bases at V and 1 base at J, with 11 bases in the middle. The CDR3 DNA reads TGTGCCTGGAGTCGCGGCATACTTAACTATGGCTACACCTTC. Its protein is CAWSRGILNYGYTF.

V usage is TRBV6-5 and J usage is TRBJ2-7; 12 nucleotides match TRBD1. Looked up from germline, CDR1 is MNHEY and CDR2 is SVGAGI. This CDR3 has 14 residues. V shed 6 bases, J shed 6 bases, and the junction held 6 bases outside the gene matches. CDR3 protein: CASRRGTGGVEQYF. The CDR3 DNA is TGTGCCAGCAGAAGAGGGACAGGGGGCGTCGAGCAGTACTTC.

Comment on this clone: A clone one base away is much larger, so this may be a read error. At the DNA level, this CDR3 is encoded by other sequences in the same sample as well. The V gene is TRBV7-2, the J gene TRBJ2-7; 10 bases are a match to TRBD1. The junction had 7 bases not matched to a gene; V was cut back by 7 bases and J by 4 bases. This CDR3 is built from 14 residues. Germline V lookup: CDR1 SGHTA, CDR2 FQGNSA. The CDR3 loop reads CASTQGQGEYEQYF. The CDR3 DNA reads TGTGCCAGCACCCAAGGACAGGGGGAATACGAGCAGTACTTC.

The rearrangement uses TRBV27 and TRBJ2-1, with TRBD1 matching over 11 bases. After removal of 4 bases from V and 6 bases from J, the junction contained 2 bases not matched to a gene. CDR3 length: 14 amino acids. Germline values: CDR1 MNHEY, CDR2 SMNVEV (reference sequence). CDR3 residues: CASSSGTGGNEQFF. The DNA for the CDR3 is TGTGCCAGCAGTTCCGGGACAGGGGGCAATGAGCAGTTCTTC.

This clone has just one count. The J gene is TRBJ1-2, the V gene TRBV2; D perhaps matches TRBD1 (6 bases). Trimming removed 6 bases at V and 4 bases at J, with 12 bases between. This CDR3 spans 13 amino acids. Per germline, CDR1 SNHLY and CDR2 FYNNEI. This chain's CDR3 is CASRGDRSYGYTF. The CDR3 DNA reads as TGTGCCAGCAGAGGTGACAGGTCCTATGGCTACACCTTC.

The chain uses TRBV30 and TRBJ2-7; perhaps D is TRBD1 or TRBD2 (5 bases each). This CDR3 contains 14 residues. V was clipped by 4 bases and J by 6 bases, with 19 bases between them. The germline CDR1 and CDR2 sequences are GTSNPN and SVGIG (reference sequence). CDR3 bases: TGTGCCTGGAAGGGTTTGTCGGGGCCGACCGAGCAGTACTTC. Translating gives CAWKGLSGPTEQYF.

V usage is TRBV29-1 and J usage is TRBJ2-2, with 10 bases that match TRBD1. This CDR3 comprises 14 residues. Germline CDR1 and CDR2: SQVTM and ANQGSEA. With V trimmed by 6 bases and J by 7 bases, 8 bases remained unmatched. CDR3 in DNA: TGCAGCGTCTTACGACAGGGGGCGGGCGGGGAGCTGTTTTTT. It encodes CSVLRQGAGGELFF.

The chain uses TRBV30 and TRBJ2-1, with D perhaps matching TRBD1 (6 bases). The V and J ends lost 4 bases and 8 bases respectively, with 9 bases between them. This CDR3 is 11 amino acids long. CDR1 GTSNPN and CDR2 SVGIG come from the germline V gene (reference sequence). CDR3 sequence: CAWTGGYEQFF. As DNA, the CDR3 is TGTGCCTGGACTGGGGGCTATGAGCAGTTCTTC.

The V and J genes are TRBV6-5 and TRBJ2-7; TRBD2 aligns across 12 bases. This CDR3 spans 15 amino acids. J lost 6 bases, V lost 5 bases, and 8 bases had no gene match. Germline values: CDR1 MNHEY, CDR2 SVGAGI. As DNA, the CDR3 is TGTGCCAGCAGTAACAGACTAGCGGGAGACGGCGAGCAGTACTTC. Translation gives CASSNRLAGDGEQYF.

The chain carries TRBV11-2 and TRBJ2-7; 7 bases agree with TRBD1. Unmatched junction bases numbered 5, after V lost 1 base and J lost 2 bases. The CDR3 covers 15 residues. Germline lookup yields CDR1 SGHAT and CDR2 FQNNGV. This CDR3 reads CASSLAPGQPYEQYF. CDR3 sequence (DNA): TGTGCCAGCAGCTTAGCCCCGGGACAGCCCTACGAGCAGTACTTC.

J is TRBJ2-1 and V is TRBV5-4; 8 positions match TRBD2. Trimming took 0 bases from V and 9 from J; bases not matched to a gene: 8. The CDR3 sequence is 15 residues long. In germline, CDR1 is SGHNT, CDR2 YYREEE (reference sequence). CDR3 region: CASSLALGLAAEQFF. CDR3 coding DNA: TGTGCCAGCAGCTTGGCCCTAGGACTAGCAGCTGAGCAGTTCTTC.

The chain carries TRBV18 and TRBJ1-1; D remains unclear. Germline values: CDR1 KGHSH, CDR2 LQKENI. The V and J ends lost 6 bases and 6 bases respectively, with 20 bases between them. The CDR3 loop spans 15 amino acids. CDR3 nucleotides: TGTGCCAGCTCGGCCGGGCATACTGGGTTGGCTGAAGCTTTCTTT. Its protein product is CASSAGHTGLAEAFF.

This clone was seen once. The rearrangement joins TRBV7-8 to TRBJ1-1, with 8 nucleotides matching TRBD1. This CDR3 has 16 amino acids. V was clipped by 8 bases and J by 2 bases; unmatched bases: 13. CDR1 and CDR2 (germline): SGHVS, FQNEAQ. The CDR3 spells CASGGWQGAGNTEAFF. As DNA, the CDR3 is TGTGCCAGCGGCGGATGGCAGGGGGCGGGAAACACTGAAGCTTTCTTT.

About this clone itself: A single base is all that separates this from a far larger clone, so a read error is likely. Other DNA sequences in this specimen translate into the identical CDR3. The chain carries TRBV29-1 and TRBJ2-2; 10 positions match TRBD2. Germline V lookup: CDR1 SQVTM, CDR2 ANQGSEA. The CDR3 is 16 residues long. The CDR3 sequence: CSVGASGSLLSGELFF. CDR3 sequence (DNA): TGCAGCGTTGGGGCTAGCGGGAGCCTCTTGTCCGGGGAGCTGTTCTTT.

Note on this clone: One junction end disagrees with the germline gene, perhaps due to a read error. The chain joins TRBV18 to TRBJ2-7, with TRBD2 identical over 8 bases. The CDR3 length is 14 residues. CDR1 and CDR2 from the germline V gene are KGHSH and LQKENI. CDR3 DNA sequence: TGTGCCAGCTCTCCGGCACTAGCGGACCGCGAGCAATACTTC. Translating it yields CASSPALADREQYF.

This clone was counted between two and nine times. The V call is TRBV10-1, the J call TRBJ1-5; D is unclear. In germline, CDR1 is WNHNN, CDR2 SYGVQD (reference sequence). This CDR3 comprises 13 residues. Trimming stripped 3 bases from V and 4 bases from J, with 7 bases between. The DNA of the CDR3 is TGCGCCAGCAGTGATCGGCGGAATCAGCCCCAGCATTTT. It is translated as CASSDRRNQPQHF.

The chain combines TRBV27 with TRBJ2-3; 7 bases are shared with TRBD2. The germline V gene encodes CDR1 MNHEY and CDR2 SMNVEV (reference sequence). The CDR3 is 15 residues long. After removal of 7 bases from V and 0 bases from J, the junction contained 7 bases not matched to a gene. The CDR3 bases are TGTGCCAGCAAGAGAGCGGGGCCCAGCACAGATACGCAGTATTTT. Translating it yields CASKRAGPSTDTQYF.

The genes are TRBV7-2 and TRBJ2-2; D is uncertain. Trimming took off 2 bases at V and 4 bases at J, with 8 bases between the two ends. Germline V gene data show CDR1 as SGHTA and CDR2 as FQGNSA. This CDR3 comprises 14 residues. The CDR3 sequence is CASSLRGGTGELFF. DNA of the CDR3: TGTGCCAGCAGCTTACGAGGTGGCACCGGGGAGCTGTTTTTT.

A note on this clone: A single base is all that separates this from a far larger clone, so a read error is likely. This same CDR3 is encoded by further DNA sequences in the sample. The CDR3 nucleotides read TGCAGCGTTGAGGAGACCCAGTACTTC. Its translation is CSVEETQYF. V is TRBV29-1 and J is TRBJ2-5; D gene ambiguous. Trimming took off 3 bases at V and 5 bases at J, with 1 base between the two ends. Germline lookup yields CDR1 SQVTM and CDR2 ANQGSEA. The CDR3 contains 9 residues.

This clone was detected only once. This rearrangement joins TRBV28 to TRBJ1-5, with D maybe TRBD1 (6 bases). This CDR3 spans 14 amino acids. The ends were cut back, 3 bases at V and 6 bases at J, with 12 bases in the middle. Germline V lookup: CDR1 MDHEN, CDR2 SYDVKM. The DNA of the CDR3 is TGTGCCAGCAGTTTTAATACAGGGTTTCAGCCCCAGCATTTT. Encoded protein: CASSFNTGFQPQHF.

This rearrangement joins TRBV19 to TRBJ2-5, with TRBD1 matching 7 bases. The CDR3 runs 15 residues. CDR1 and CDR2 from the germline V gene are LNHDA and SQIVND (reference sequence). V shed 4 bases, J shed 5 bases, and the junction held 10 bases outside the gene matches. CDR3 residues: CASSTSTGSRETQYF. The CDR3 region has the DNA TGTGCCAGTAGTACCTCGACAGGGTCACGGGAGACCCAGTACTTC.

As for this clone: The sample carries other DNA sequences with the same CDR3. This rearrangement joins TRBV9 to TRBJ2-2; no clear D gene. The CDR3 extends over 14 amino acids. Deletions cut 0 bases from V and 1 base from J, with 4 bases between. Germline-derived CDR1 and CDR2 are SGDLS and YYNGEE. The DNA of the CDR3 is TGTGCCAGCAGCGTAGTAGGGAACACCGGGGAGCTGTTTTTT. Its translation: CASSVVGNTGELFF.

This chain uses TRBV19 with TRBJ2-7; 9 bases are shared with TRBD1. The CDR3 sequence is 14 residues long. Germline CDR1 is LNHDA and CDR2 is SQIVND (reference sequence). V lost 4 bases, J lost 1 base, and 2 bases stayed unmatched. DNA for the CDR3: TGTGCCAGTAGTACAGGACAGGGGTCCTACGAGCAGTACTTC. Residues: CASSTGQGSYEQYF.

The chain uses TRBV29-1 and TRBJ1-1, with TRBD1 identical over 7 bases. CDR1 and CDR2 from the germline V gene are SQVTM and ANQGSEA. The CDR3 extends over 13 amino acids. The V gene end was trimmed by 5 bases and the J gene end by 0 bases; junction bases not matched to a gene: 3. CDR3 sequence: CSVNRGMNTEAFF. DNA of the CDR3: TGCAGCGTTAACAGGGGCATGAACACTGAAGCTTTCTTT.

The chain couples TRBV1 to TRBJ2-3. TRBV1 is a pseudogene locus. The length of the CDR3 is 13 residues. CDR3 region: CTTRAPSTDTQYF. CDR3 DNA sequence: TGCACCACACGGGCCCCTAGCACAGATACGCAGTATTTT.

This clone has just one count. This probably arose from a read error, given a far larger clone one base away. The rearrangement joins TRBV2 to TRBJ2-3; 9 bases are a match to TRBD1. The CDR3 sequence is 13 residues long. Germline values: CDR1 SNHLY, CDR2 FYNNEI. Here the CDR3 DNA reads TGTGCCGGCAGCACAGGGGGCACCGATACGCAGTATTTT. Protein product: CAGSTGGTDTQYF.

This clone appeared a few times. The chain has TRBV27 and TRBJ1-1, with unresolved D. The CDR3 has 13 residues. Deletions cut 3 bases from V and 7 bases from J, with 12 bases between. The germline V gene encodes CDR1 MNHEY and CDR2 SMNVEV (reference sequence). CDR3 nucleotide sequence: TGTGCCAGCAGTTTTATCGGCAGAGATGAAGCTTTCTTT. It is translated as CASSFIGRDEAFF.